The present TCR beta chain was sequenced within a study of T cells in localized non-small cell lung cancer. CDR3 length equals 12 residues. Germline CDR1 reads MDHEN; CDR2 reads SYDVKM. The V segment lost 8 bases and the J segment 2 bases; nucleotides outside the gene matches: 2. The repertoire was sequenced with immunoSEQ multiplex PCR; TCRdb's copy has only in-frame clones and lacks some. In the table there are roughly 4,000 clones, around 35% of which are singletons. V gene TRBV28 combines with J gene TRBJ1-2; TRBD1 matches 7 bases. Sequences were derived from normal lung tissue next to the tumor, sampled before any cancer treatment. The sequence came from a woman aged 40-69 years with stage I lung adenocarcinoma. The CDR3 sequence is CASQTGNYGYTF. In nucleotides, the CDR3 is TGTGCCAGCCAGACAGGGAACTATGGCTACACCTTC.